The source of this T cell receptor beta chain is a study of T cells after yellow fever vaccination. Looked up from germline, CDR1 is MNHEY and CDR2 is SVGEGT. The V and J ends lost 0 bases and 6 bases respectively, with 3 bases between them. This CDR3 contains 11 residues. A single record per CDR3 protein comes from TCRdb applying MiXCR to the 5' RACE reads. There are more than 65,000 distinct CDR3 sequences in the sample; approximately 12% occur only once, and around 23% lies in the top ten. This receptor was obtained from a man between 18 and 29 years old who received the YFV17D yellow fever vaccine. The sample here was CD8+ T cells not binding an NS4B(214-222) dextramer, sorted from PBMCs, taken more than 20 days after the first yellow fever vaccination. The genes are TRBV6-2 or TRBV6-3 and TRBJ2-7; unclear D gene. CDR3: CASSYSAEQYF. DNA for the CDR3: TGTGCCAGCAGTTACTCTGCCGAGCAGTACTTC.